These 7 T cell receptor beta chains were sequenced from one sample in a study of siplizumab effects on memory and regulatory T cells. The protocol was immunoSEQ multiplex PCR, while the TCRdb copy is restricted to in-frame clones and leaves out a portion. The sample has more than 85,000 clones; 90% are singletons. The sequenced sample consisted of CD4+ T cells sorted from blood. The receptors were sampled from a human donor in good health.

The rearrangement joins TRBV5-6 to TRBJ2-1; a possible D gene is TRBD1 (6 bases). Germline CDR1 SGHDT, CDR2 YYEEEE. This CDR3 is built from 16 residues. Trimming pared 3 bases from V and 4 bases from J, leaving 17 bases between. As DNA, the CDR3 is TGTGCCAGCAGCTACGACAGGTTCGAGCTATACAATGAGCAGTTCTTC. Translated, it gives CASSYDRFELYNEQFF.

CDR3 sequence: CASSSIGGTQETQYF. CDR3 DNA sequence: TGTGCCAGCAGCTCGATCGGCGGGACCCAAGAGACCCAGTACTTC. The chain links TRBV7-3 to TRBJ2-5, with D possibly matching TRBD2 (6 bases). Germline V lookup: CDR1 SGHTA, CDR2 FQGTGA. The CDR3 is 15 residues long. Trimming took off 4 bases at V and 1 base at J, with 13 bases between the two ends.

This chain connects TRBV4-1 to TRBJ2-5; the D is unclear. Trimming removed 1 base at V and 2 bases at J, with 8 bases between. Germline CDR1 and CDR2: MGHRA and YSYEKL. CDR3 size: 14 residues. Written as DNA, the CDR3 is TGCGCCAGCAGCCAAGCGGCGGAACAAGAGACCCAGTACTTC. This codes for CASSQAAEQETQYF.

The chain links TRBV7-9 to TRBJ2-7, with 11 positions matching TRBD1. Germline-derived CDR1 and CDR2 are SEHNR and FQNEAQ (reference sequence). Trimming removed 6 bases from V and 3 bases from J; junction bases left unmatched: 7. This CDR3 is 15 amino acids long. The CDR3 loop is CASRNTGTGGYEQYF. The CDR3 bases are TGTGCCAGCAGGAATACCGGGACAGGGGGCTACGAGCAGTACTTC.

This rearrangement joins TRBV2 to TRBJ2-1; a possible D gene is TRBD1 (5 bases). Trimming stripped 6 bases from V and 6 bases from J, with 6 bases between. The germline CDR1 and CDR2 sequences are SNHLY and FYNNEI. The CDR3 length is 11 residues. CDR3 sequence (DNA): TGTGCCAGCAGGGGGCGCAATGAGCAGTTCTTC. This gives the protein CASRGRNEQFF.

This rearrangement joins TRBV6-5 to TRBJ2-7; D ambiguous. The CDR3 is made up of 11 amino acids. Germline V gives CDR1 MNHEY, CDR2 SVGAGI. V was shortened by 8 bases and J by 3 bases, with 8 bases between the two germline ends. The CDR3 DNA is TGTGCCAGCCGACGGAACTACGAGCAGTACTTC. Protein: CASRRNYEQYF.

The chain has TRBV7-3 and TRBJ2-3, with TRBD2 identical over 8 bases. The germline CDR1 and CDR2 sequences are SGHTA and FQGTGA. The CDR3 loop spans 16 amino acids. J was trimmed by 4 bases and V by 5 bases; bases with no gene match: 11. The CDR3 DNA reads TGTGCCAGCAGCGTAAGAGCCGGGACTAGGGCAGATACGCAGTATTTT. Protein product: CASSVRAGTRADTQYF.